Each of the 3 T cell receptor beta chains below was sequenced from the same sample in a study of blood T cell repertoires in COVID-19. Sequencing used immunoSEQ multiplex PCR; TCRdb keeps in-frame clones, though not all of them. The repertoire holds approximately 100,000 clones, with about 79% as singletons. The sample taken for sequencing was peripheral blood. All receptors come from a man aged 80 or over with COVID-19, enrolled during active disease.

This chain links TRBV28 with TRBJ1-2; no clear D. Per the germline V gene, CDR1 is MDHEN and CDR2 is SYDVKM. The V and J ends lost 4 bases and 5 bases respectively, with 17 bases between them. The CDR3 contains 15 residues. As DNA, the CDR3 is TGTGCCAGCAGTTCGTCCCCTAGCCGAGGGTATGGCTACACCTTC. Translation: CASSSSPSRGYGYTF.

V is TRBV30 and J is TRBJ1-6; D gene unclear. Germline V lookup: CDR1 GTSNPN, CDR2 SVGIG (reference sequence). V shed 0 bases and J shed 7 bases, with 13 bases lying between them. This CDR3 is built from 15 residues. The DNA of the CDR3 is TGTGCCTGGAGTGTAGCGGGGAAGAGGAATTCACCCCTCCACTTT. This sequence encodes CAWSVAGKRNSPLHF.

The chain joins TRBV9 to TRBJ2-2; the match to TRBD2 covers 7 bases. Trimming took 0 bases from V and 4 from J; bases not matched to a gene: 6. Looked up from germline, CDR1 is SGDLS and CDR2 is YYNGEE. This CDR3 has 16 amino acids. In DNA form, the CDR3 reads TGTGCCAGCAGCGTAGTAGTTGGCGGGAGCACCGGGGAGCTGTTTTTT. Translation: CASSVVVGGSTGELFF.